This T cell receptor (beta chain) stems from a study of blood T cells in healthy people across ages. Broader study findings: Diversity was higher, and naive CD4+ cells more numerous, in long-lived donors than in aged donors. The fall in TCR beta diversity per million T cells was roughly linear with age.

CDR3 size: 14 residues. Germline lookup yields CDR1 SGHVS and CDR2 FQNEAQ. V was shortened by 5 bases and J by 4 bases, with 12 bases between the two germline ends. Per individual sample, total RNA of at least 5.5 micrograms was extracted. This clonotype has just a few counts. Its specificity is not known. The second PCR ran roughly 7 to 12 cycles with a sample-barcoded 5' primer and J-beta primers. TCRdb independently ran MiXCR on the 5' RACE reads; one entry per CDR3 protein. Of 1.5 million to 2 million distinct CDR3 sequences listed, roughly 52% are singletons. The V and J genes are TRBV7-8 and TRBJ2-1, with D possibly TRBD1 on 6 matching bases. Material: blood. This receptor was obtained from a woman in her thirties or forties in good health. In nucleotides, the CDR3 is TGTGCCAGCAGCGGGGACACCGGTTACAATGAGCAGTTCTTC. Protein sequence: CASSGDTGYNEQFF. The full variable domain, completed using reference TRBV7-8 and TRBJ2-1, is GAGVSQSPRYKVAKRGQDVALRCDPISGHVSLFWYQQALGQGPEFLTYFQNEAQLDKSGLPSDRFFAERPEGSVSTLKIQRTQQEDSAVYLCASSGDTGYNEQFFGPGTRLTVL.